These T cell receptor beta chains were read from a single sample in a study of PD-L1 blockade in urothelial cancer. The protocol was immunoSEQ multiplex PCR, while the TCRdb copy is restricted to in-frame clones and leaves out a portion. This sample has tens of thousands of clones, with around 91% found just once. Material: PBMCs, obtained around atezolizumab (anti-PD-L1) treatment. These receptor sequences come from a man aged 55 to 70 with urothelial cancer. Each CDR3 is given with its conserved first and last residue. The D gene is left open where the match is weak. Size is stated for part of the rows, as once, few or many counts, or as a class when the clone is expanded.

>TRBJ2-6|NA|once|TRBV30
TGTGCCTGGAGTCCTTACGGCTCTGGGGCCAACGTCCTGACTTTC
CAWSPYGSGANVLTF
>TRBJ2-7|TRBD2|NA|TRBV30
TGTGCCTGGAGTGGAATCGGGACTAGGAACGAGCAGTACTTC
CAWSGIGTRNEQYF
>TRBJ2-7|NA|NA|TRBV5-4
TGTGCCAGCAGCTTGGATCAGGGATCCCCCTACGAGCAGTACTTC
CASSLDQGSPYEQYF
>TRBJ2-1|NA|NA|TRBV6-1
TGTGCCAGCAGTGATGGGTCGTGGCGGGCCCAACAGATACAGTTCTTC
CASSDGSWRAQQIQFF
>TRBJ2-7|NA|NA|TRBV19
TGTGCCAGTAGTACCTTTCGAGGAGGGTCCTACGAGCAGTACTTC
CASSTFRGGSYEQYF
>TRBJ1-1|TRBD1|NA|TRBV6-6
TGTGCCAGCAGCCAAGGGACAGGGGTTGGGATCGCTGAAGCTTTCTTT
CASSQGTGVGIAEAFF
>TRBJ2-7|TRBD1|NA|TRBV18
TGTGCCAGCTCGGAATACCAGGGGGCGCTTTACGAGCAGTACTTC
CASSEYQGALYEQYF
>TRBJ2-2|NA|once|TRBV11-3
TGTGCCAGCAGCTTAGGACTAGCCGGGGAGCTGTTTTTT
CASSLGLAGELFF
>TRBJ1-1|TRBD1|NA|TRBV27
TGTGCCAGTCGCCCGACAGGGGGCGCTTGGACTGAAGCTTTCTTT
CASRPTGGAWTEAFF
>TRBJ2-1|TRBD2|NA|TRBV5-1
TGCCCCAGGCTGGGCGGGAGGGCACTGGGGAGGAATGAGCAGTTCTTC
CPRLGGRALGRNEQFF
>TRBJ2-6|TRBD1|NA|TRBV30
TGTGCCTTCGGGACAGGGTTCTCTGGGGCCAACGTCCTGACTTTC
CAFGTGFSGANVLTF
>TRBJ2-5|TRBD2|NA|TRBV18
TGTGCCAGCTCACCCCGGGTAGCGGGGGGTCTATTAAACCAAGAGACCCAGTACTTC
CASSPRVAGGLLNQETQYF
>TRBJ2-2|TRBD2|NA|TRBV9
TGTGCCAGCAACCGGGGGGGGACCGGGGAGCTGTTTTTT
CASNRGGTGELFF
>TRBJ1-2|NA|NA|TRBV30
TGTGCCTGGAGAGCCGGACAGTTGGCCTATGGCTACACCTTC
CAWRAGQLAYGYTF